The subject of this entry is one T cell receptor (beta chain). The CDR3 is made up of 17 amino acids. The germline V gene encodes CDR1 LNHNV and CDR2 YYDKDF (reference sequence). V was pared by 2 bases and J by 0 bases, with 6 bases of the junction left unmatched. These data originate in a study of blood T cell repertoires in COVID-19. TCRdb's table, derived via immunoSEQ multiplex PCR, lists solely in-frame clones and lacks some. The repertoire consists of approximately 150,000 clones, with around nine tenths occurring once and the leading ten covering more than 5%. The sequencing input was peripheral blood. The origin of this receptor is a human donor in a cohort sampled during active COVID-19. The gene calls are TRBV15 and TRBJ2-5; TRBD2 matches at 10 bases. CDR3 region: CATSRSLAGANQETQYF. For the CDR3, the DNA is TGTGCCACCAGCAGAAGTCTAGCGGGAGCGAACCAAGAGACCCAGTACTTC.